The clone carrying this T cell receptor beta chain was counted a few times. Its matching antigen is unknown. In TCRdb, the reads were re-called with MiXCR into one record per CDR3 protein. The table records tens of thousands of distinct CDR3 sequences, roughly 20% of them present only once. Germline loops: CDR1 ENHRY, CDR2 SYGVKD. This CDR3 spans 12 amino acids. The V gene end was trimmed by 6 bases and the J gene end by 7 bases; junction bases not matched to a gene: 3. This entry is derived from a study of type 1 regulatory T cells. Study at large: T-allo10 is an in vitro-generated, Tr1-enriched CD4 T cell product specific for alloantigen.

Study-level results: Compared with non-Tr1 cells, Tr1 cells showed a narrower TCR repertoire.

The rearrangement uses TRBV10-3 and TRBJ2-5; the match to TRBD2 covers 9 bases. The receptor was isolated from a human donor in good health. Input material: cultured type 1 regulatory T (Tr1) cells, either the whole culture or a sorted fraction (not recorded which). As DNA, the CDR3 is TGTGCCATCAGCGGGACTAGCACGACCCAGTACTTC. Its translation: CAISGTSTTQYF.